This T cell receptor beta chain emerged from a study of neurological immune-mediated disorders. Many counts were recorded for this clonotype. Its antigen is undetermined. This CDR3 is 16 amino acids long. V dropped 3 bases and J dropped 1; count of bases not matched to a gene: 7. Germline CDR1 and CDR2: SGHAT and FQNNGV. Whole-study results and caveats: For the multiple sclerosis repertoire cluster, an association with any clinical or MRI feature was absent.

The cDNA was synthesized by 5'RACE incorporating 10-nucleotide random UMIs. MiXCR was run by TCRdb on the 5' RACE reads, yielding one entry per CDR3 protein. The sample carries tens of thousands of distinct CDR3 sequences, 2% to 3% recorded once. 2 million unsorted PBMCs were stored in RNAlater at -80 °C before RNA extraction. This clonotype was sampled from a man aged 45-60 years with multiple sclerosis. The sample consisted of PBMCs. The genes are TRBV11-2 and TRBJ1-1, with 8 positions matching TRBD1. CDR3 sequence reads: CASSFGQGLGNTEAFF. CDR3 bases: TGTGCCAGCAGCTTCGGACAGGGTTTGGGGAACACTGAAGCTTTCTTT.